This T cell receptor beta chain stems from a study of blood T cell repertoires in COVID-19. The overall study: Material from acute and convalescent COVID-19 was sourced from the United States, Italy and Spain. PBMCs, B-cell-depleted T cells, or T cells provided the cDNA or gDNA that made up the material.

Germline CDR1 SGHNT, CDR2 YYREEE (reference sequence). V was cut by 0 bases and J by 2 bases, with 9 bases left in between. The CDR3 has 14 amino acids. How the authors handled the data: Counts of nucleated cells, estimated from reference gene primer amplification, were obtained. The assay was immunoSEQ multiplex PCR, and TCRdb's table has in-frame clones only and misses some. V and J calls plus clone size are reproduced from that table; the DNA served to infer D and trimming. The sample consists of 250,000 to 400,000 clones, almost 90% of them appearing once. Followed over time, Seattle patients had been enrolled while infection was active.

The chain has TRBV5-4 and TRBJ2-7; TRBD2 might be the D (6 bases). The TCR sequence derives from a woman aged 25 to 39 with COVID-19, enrolled during active disease. Specimen: peripheral blood. CDR3 coding DNA: TGTGCCAGCAGCTTGGGGCGGGACCCCTACGAGCAGTACTTC. The encoded protein is CASSLGRDPYEQYF.